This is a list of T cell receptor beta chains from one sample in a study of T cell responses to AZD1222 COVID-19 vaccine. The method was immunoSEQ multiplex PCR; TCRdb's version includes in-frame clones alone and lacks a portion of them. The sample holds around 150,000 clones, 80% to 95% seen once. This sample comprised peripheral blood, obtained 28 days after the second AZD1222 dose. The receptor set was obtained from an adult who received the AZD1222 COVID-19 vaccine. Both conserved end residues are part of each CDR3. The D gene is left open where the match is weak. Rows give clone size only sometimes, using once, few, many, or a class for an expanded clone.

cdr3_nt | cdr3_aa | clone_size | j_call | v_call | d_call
TGTGCCAGCAGCTTAGGGTGGTCACTGGGGATAACAGACCAGTTCTTC | CASSLGWSLGITDQFF | - | TRBJ2-1 | TRBV5-6 | -
TGTGCCAGCAGCTTGGACGTAGGGCCCACCTACGAGCAGTACTTC | CASSLDVGPTYEQYF | - | TRBJ2-7 | TRBV5-6 | -
TGTGCCAGCAGTCTCCAGGTGGAAAGTTATGGCTACACCTTC | CASSLQVESYGYTF | once | TRBJ1-2 | TRBV6-6 | -
TGTGCCAGCATGAGCGGGAACACAGATACGCAGTATTTT | CASMSGNTDTQYF | - | TRBJ2-3 | TRBV7-9 | TRBD2
TGTGCCAGCAGCGTAGTTGGGACAGGGGGCACTGAAGCTTTCTTT | CASSVVGTGGTEAFF | - | TRBJ1-1 | TRBV9 | TRBD1
TGTGCCAGCAGTTATGGGGACAGAGGCTACACCTTC | CASSYGDRGYTF | - | TRBJ1-2 | TRBV6-5 | TRBD1
TGTGCCAGCAGCTTGCTACAGGGGAACTATGGCTACACCTTC | CASSLLQGNYGYTF | few | TRBJ1-2 | TRBV7-9 | TRBD1
TGTGCCAGCAGCTTAAGTTTTGACGGGCCCTATGGCTACACCTTC | CASSLSFDGPYGYTF | - | TRBJ1-2 | TRBV7-6 | -
TGTGCTAGTGGTTTGGGGACAGGCACTGAAGCTTTCTTT | CASGLGTGTEAFF | few | TRBJ1-1 | TRBV12-5 | TRBD1
TGTGCCAGCAGTTCCCCGTTAGCGGGCTTACAAGAGACCCAGTACTTC | CASSSPLAGLQETQYF | - | TRBJ2-5 | TRBV28 | TRBD2
TGTGCCAGCAGCTTATATATAGGTCCCGGACTTGAAGCTTTCTTT | CASSLYIGPGLEAFF | - | TRBJ1-1 | TRBV7-2 | -
TGCGCCAGCAGCTTGGGGACAGGGGTTTACGAGCAGTACTTC | CASSLGTGVYEQYF | - | TRBJ2-7 | TRBV5-1 | TRBD1
TGTGCCAGCAGCTTAGGACAGGGTTATGAGCAGTTCTTC | CASSLGQGYEQFF | - | TRBJ2-1 | TRBV11-3 | TRBD1
TGCAGCGTTGAGTTTCGGGGAATAGAAGACATTCAGTACTTC | CSVEFRGIEDIQYF | - | TRBJ2-4 | TRBV29-1 | -
TGTGCCAGCAGCTCCTTCCTAAACTCTGGGGCCAACGTCCTGACTTTC | CASSSFLNSGANVLTF | - | TRBJ2-6 | TRBV4-2 | -
TGTGCCAGCAGCTTGATACAGGAGGGCACCGGGGAGCTGTTTTTT | CASSLIQEGTGELFF | - | TRBJ2-2 | TRBV5-6 | -
TGTGCCAGCAGAACGAGGGGGGACAGGGCTGGAAACACCATATATTTT | CASRTRGDRAGNTIYF | - | TRBJ1-3 | TRBV6-6 | TRBD1
TGTGCCAGCTCACCTAAACAGGGGGCGGACACTGAAGCTTTCTTT | CASSPKQGADTEAFF | - | TRBJ1-1 | TRBV18 | TRBD1